The T cell receptor beta chain described here comes from a study of OX40 agonist ivuxolimab in advanced cancers. Looking at the study overall: Under the entry rules, prior anti-PD-1, anti-PD-L1 or anti-CTLA-4 therapy was allowed, and about 40% had some. Study conclusions and caveats: There were, on average, more expanded clones in CD8+ T cells than in CD4+.

Of note for this clone: Its antigen remains unknown.

Clones were read by immunoSEQ multiplex PCR, and TCRdb kept only the in-frame ones, dropping some. The table records tens of thousands of clones, 86% of them present only once. At baseline, cycle 4 day 1, and cycle 7 day 1, blood was sampled. The sequence derives from an adult with an advanced solid tumor such as melanoma, head and neck, liver or kidney cancer. This specimen was CD4+ or CD8+ T cells sorted from blood, taken in a trial of the OX40 agonist ivuxolimab.

CDR3 DNA: TGTGCTAGTGGCCCGGGGGGAACTGAAGCTTTCTTT. Protein sequence: CASGPGGTEAFF. The chain joins TRBV12-5 to TRBJ1-1, with D tentatively TRBD1 (5 bases). With 6 bases removed from V and 5 bases from J, the gap between germline ends came to 10 bases. The CDR3 is 12 amino acids. The germline CDR1 and CDR2 sequences are LGHNT and FRNRAP.